Below, 15 T cell receptor beta chains from the same sample are listed, as sequenced in a study of T cell changes during pregnancy in multiple sclerosis. Clones were read by immunoSEQ multiplex PCR, and TCRdb kept only the in-frame ones, dropping some. The sample gives approximately 29,000 clones, 89% of which show up once; around 0.8% is in the top ten. Here the sequenced sample was CD4+ T cells from peripheral blood mononuclear cells, taken in the second trimester of pregnancy. The receptors stem from a female donor with multiple sclerosis, enrolled in a pregnancy study.

The chain is built from TRBV4-1 and TRBJ2-5; 10 bases line up with TRBD2. The CDR3 length is 18 residues. V lost 0 bases and J lost 6; bases outside the gene matches: 13. Per germline, CDR1 MGHRA and CDR2 YSYEKL. The CDR3 protein is CASSQEELAGLRRKTQYF. The CDR3 coding sequence is TGCGCCAGCAGCCAAGAAGAACTAGCGGGGCTCCGGCGGAAGACCCAGTACTTC.

This clone has a single count. This chain links TRBV11-3 with TRBJ2-3; D possibly corresponds to TRBD2 (6 bases). The CDR3 covers 15 residues. Germline assignment: CDR1 SGHNT and CDR2 YENEEA. V dropped 5 bases and J dropped 0 bases, with 12 bases sitting between them. In nucleotides, the CDR3 is TGTGCCAGCAGCACCTCGGGGGTGAGCACAGATACGCAGTATTTT. This codes for CASSTSGVSTDTQYF.

The chain recombines TRBV9 with TRBJ1-5; D not certain. V dropped 4 bases and J dropped 0 bases, with 17 bases sitting between them. Germline V gene sequence: CDR1 SGDLS, CDR2 YYNGEE. This CDR3 has 17 amino acids. CDR3 sequence reads: CASSMAMRIYSNQPQHF. The DNA for the CDR3 is TGTGCCAGCAGCATGGCGATGCGGATTTATAGCAATCAGCCCCAGCATTTT.

This clone showed up just once. This chain joins TRBV15 and TRBJ1-1, with TRBD1 matching over 7 bases. This CDR3 has 16 residues. CDR1 and CDR2 (germline): LNHNV, YYDKDF (reference sequence). J was trimmed by 5 bases and V by 5 bases; bases with no gene match: 14. CDR3 loop: CATSLGYQGERTEAFF. The CDR3 DNA reads as TGTGCCACCAGCCTCGGGTACCAGGGGGAGAGGACTGAAGCTTTCTTT.

The rearrangement links TRBV2 to TRBJ1-5; D unclear. This CDR3 spans 15 amino acids. Germline CDR1 is SNHLY and CDR2 is FYNNEI. V lost 7 bases, J lost 0 bases, and 13 bases lay in between. Here the CDR3 DNA reads TGTGCCAGCAATATCGGGTTTAATAGCAATCAGCCCCAGCATTTT. The encoded protein is CASNIGFNSNQPQHF.

The V and J genes are TRBV4-1 and TRBJ2-5; the match to TRBD2 covers 9 bases. With 1 base clipped from V and 2 bases from J, the junction kept 11 bases outside the gene matches. The CDR3 runs to 18 residues. The V gene's germline CDR1 is MGHRA and CDR2 YSYEKL. CDR3 loop: CASSQGPLAGSGQETQYF. CDR3 in DNA: TGCGCCAGCAGCCAAGGACCGCTAGCGGGGTCCGGTCAAGAGACCCAGTACTTC.

The chain employs TRBV9 and TRBJ2-3, with 16 bases that match TRBD2. Germline CDR1 reads SGDLS; CDR2 reads YYNGEE. The CDR3 is 17 amino acids. With V trimmed by 2 bases and J by 1 base, 1 base remained unmatched. The CDR3 bases are TGTGCCAGCAGCGTTGGGACTAGCGGGGGGGGCACAGATACGCAGTATTTT. Translated: CASSVGTSGGGTDTQYF.

The chain joins TRBV28 to TRBJ2-7; 9 bases match TRBD1. This CDR3 is 15 amino acids long. Germline loops: CDR1 MDHEN, CDR2 SYDVKM. J lost 6 bases, V lost 5 bases, and 11 bases had no gene match. The CDR3 DNA follows: TGTGCCAGCAGTAGCCTCTCGGGACAGGGTTCCGAGCAGTACTTC. Translation gives CASSSLSGQGSEQYF.

The V gene is TRBV6-5, the J gene TRBJ1-1; D is undetermined. Trimming removed 3 bases at V and 7 bases at J, with 9 bases between. CDR1 and CDR2 from the germline V gene are MNHEY and SVGAGI. The CDR3 totals 12 residues. Here the CDR3 reads CASSYQYSEAFF. The CDR3, as DNA: TGTGCCAGCAGTTATCAGTACAGTGAAGCTTTCTTT.

This chain connects TRBV6-6 to TRBJ1-6; 7 nucleotides align to TRBD1. The CDR3 contains 13 residues. J lost 10 bases, V lost 5 bases, and 5 bases had no gene match. From germline, CDR1 is MNHNY and CDR2 SVGAGI (reference sequence). CDR3 sequence reads: CASSAGTESPLHF. The CDR3 DNA is TGTGCCAGCAGTGCCGGGACAGAATCACCCCTCCACTTT.

The rearrangement uses TRBV5-8 and TRBJ1-5; 8 bases match TRBD1. Germline CDR1 reads SGHTS; CDR2 reads YDEGEE. The CDR3 has 14 amino acids. The ends lost 6 bases at V and 6 bases at J; junction bases unmatched: 8. This CDR3 is CASTWTGILQPQHF. The CDR3 region has the DNA TGTGCCAGCACCTGGACAGGGATTCTTCAGCCCCAGCATTTT.

This clone was observed a few times. The rearrangement uses TRBV10-2 and TRBJ2-2, with 8 nucleotides matching TRBD2. The CDR3 runs to 15 residues. Germline V gives CDR1 WSHSY, CDR2 SAAADI. J was trimmed by 3 bases and V by 6 bases; bases with no gene match: 6. This chain's CDR3 is CASSQGLGDTGELFF. In nucleotides, the CDR3 is TGCGCCAGCAGCCAGGGACTAGGGGACACCGGGGAGCTGTTTTTT.

The rearrangement joins TRBV11-2 to TRBJ2-2; 8 nucleotides match TRBD1. V shed 3 bases, J shed 6 bases, and the junction held 9 bases outside the gene matches. The CDR3 runs 16 residues. Germline values: CDR1 SGHAT, CDR2 FQNNGV. CDR3 loop: CASSFGQGLWAGELFF. The CDR3 nucleotides are TGTGCCAGCAGCTTCGGACAGGGCCTCTGGGCCGGGGAGCTGTTTTTT.

The genes are TRBV6-4 and TRBJ2-3; D gene uncertain. Per the germline V gene, CDR1 is MRHNA and CDR2 is SNTAGT. This CDR3 has 11 amino acids. V was cut by 5 bases and J by 6 bases, with 6 bases left in between. CDR3 nucleotide sequence: TGTGCCAGCAGTACCGGGGATACGCAGTATTTT. Protein: CASSTGDTQYF.

This clone was detected once. The chain couples TRBV9 to TRBJ2-3, with 7 bases lining up with TRBD2. J was trimmed by 3 bases and V by 2 bases; bases with no gene match: 6. The CDR3 totals 15 residues. The germline V gene encodes CDR1 SGDLS and CDR2 YYNGEE. Here the CDR3 reads CASSVMGGRTDTQYF. In nucleotides, the CDR3 is TGTGCCAGCAGCGTCATGGGAGGGCGGACAGATACGCAGTATTTT.